The rows below give T cell receptor beta chains drawn from one sample of a study of shared clonotypes between healthy human individuals. TCRdb's table, derived via immunoSEQ multiplex PCR, lists solely in-frame clones and lacks some. The sample holds 300,000 to 350,000 clones, over 70% seen once. Sequencing was carried out using memory CD4+ T cells sorted from blood. The receptors stem from a man younger than 40 in good health. Both conserved end residues are part of each CDR3. The order of the fields is D gene, clone size, J gene, V gene, CDR3 protein, CDR3 DNA. The D gene is left open where the match is weak. Clone sizes are given selectively: once, few, many, or a class where the clone is expanded.

d_gene: TRBD1
abundance: -
j_gene: TRBJ2-5
v_gene: TRBV18
CDR3aa: CASSLKHSDRALGQTQYF
CDR3nt: TGTGCCAGCTCACTAAAACACTCAGACAGGGCCCTCGGACAGACCCAGTACTTC

d_gene: -
abundance: -
j_gene: TRBJ2-1
v_gene: TRBV7-8
CDR3aa: CASSFSATSYNEQFF
CDR3nt: TGTGCCAGCAGCTTTAGCGCCACCTCCTACAATGAGCAGTTCTTC

d_gene: -
abundance: -
j_gene: TRBJ2-1
v_gene: TRBV9
CDR3aa: CASSVPRGGDNEQFF
CDR3nt: TGTGCCAGCAGCGTCCCCAGGGGGGGTGACAATGAGCAGTTCTTC

d_gene: -
abundance: -
j_gene: TRBJ2-6
v_gene: TRBV5-4
CDR3aa: CASSSGGTGANVLTF
CDR3nt: TGCGCCAGCAGCTCTGGCGGGACTGGGGCCAACGTCCTGACTTTC

d_gene: TRBD2
abundance: -
j_gene: TRBJ2-3
v_gene: TRBV5-1
CDR3aa: CASTPGGGDTQYF
CDR3nt: TGCGCCAGCACCCCGGGGGGTGGGGATACGCAGTATTTT

d_gene: -
abundance: -
j_gene: TRBJ2-3
v_gene: TRBV29-1
CDR3aa: CSVVRLFDYTSTDTQYF
CDR3nt: TGCAGCGTTGTCCGGTTGTTCGATTATACTAGCACAGATACGCAGTATTTT

d_gene: TRBD2
abundance: -
j_gene: TRBJ2-5
v_gene: TRBV4-3
CDR3aa: CASSRGTSGQETQYF
CDR3nt: TGCGCCAGCAGCCGGGGGACTAGCGGACAAGAGACCCAGTACTTC

d_gene: -
abundance: -
j_gene: TRBJ2-7
v_gene: TRBV7-9
CDR3aa: CASSLQGYEQYF
CDR3nt: TGTGCCAGCAGCTTGCAGGGCTACGAGCAGTACTTC

d_gene: -
abundance: -
j_gene: TRBJ2-1
v_gene: TRBV10-3
CDR3aa: CAISGQRGSSYNEQFF
CDR3nt: TGTGCCATCAGTGGGCAGAGGGGGAGCTCCTACAATGAGCAGTTCTTC

d_gene: -
abundance: once
j_gene: TRBJ1-2
v_gene: TRBV27
CDR3aa: CASSFTGLANYGYTF
CDR3nt: TGTGCCAGCAGTTTCACAGGGCTAGCTAACTATGGCTACACCTTC

d_gene: -
abundance: many
j_gene: TRBJ2-5
v_gene: TRBV5-1
CDR3aa: CASSLGVETQYF
CDR3nt: TGCGCCAGCAGCTTGGGGGTGGAGACCCAGTACTTC

d_gene: -
abundance: -
j_gene: TRBJ2-5
v_gene: TRBV2
CDR3aa: CASRPMLTAETQYF
CDR3nt: TGTGCCAGCAGGCCAATGCTAACGGCCGAGACCCAGTACTTC

d_gene: TRBD1
abundance: -
j_gene: TRBJ2-1
v_gene: TRBV19
CDR3aa: CASSPKTGAEINNEQFF
CDR3nt: TGTGCCAGTAGTCCAAAGACAGGGGCCGAAATAAACAATGAGCAGTTCTTC

d_gene: -
abundance: -
j_gene: TRBJ1-4
v_gene: TRBV28
CDR3aa: CASSYPAGQAKLFF
CDR3nt: TGTGCCAGCAGTTACCCTGCGGGGCAGGCAAAACTGTTTTTT

d_gene: -
abundance: once
j_gene: TRBJ1-5
v_gene: TRBV30
CDR3aa: CAWSEAVYQPQHF
CDR3nt: TGTGCCTGGAGTGAGGCAGTCTATCAGCCCCAGCATTTT

d_gene: -
abundance: -
j_gene: TRBJ2-3
v_gene: TRBV5-8
CDR3aa: CANHYQGPLRTDTQYF
CDR3nt: TGTGCCAACCACTACCAGGGCCCGCTACGCACAGATACGCAGTATTTT

d_gene: TRBD1
abundance: -
j_gene: TRBJ2-1
v_gene: TRBV6-1
CDR3aa: CASSRGGQANEQFF
CDR3nt: TGTGCCAGCAGTAGAGGGGGACAGGCCAATGAGCAGTTCTTC

d_gene: TRBD1
abundance: once
j_gene: TRBJ1-2
v_gene: TRBV7-6
CDR3aa: CASSLVPGQGRGYTF
CDR3nt: TGTGCCAGCAGCTTAGTCCCGGGACAGGGAAGAGGCTACACCTTC

d_gene: -
abundance: few
j_gene: TRBJ1-6
v_gene: TRBV30
CDR3aa: CAWSGPVQSPLHF
CDR3nt: TGTGCCTGGAGTGGGCCAGTCCAATCACCCCTCCACTTT

d_gene: TRBD1
abundance: -
j_gene: TRBJ1-2
v_gene: TRBV4-2
CDR3aa: CASSHHPEPGGGYTF
CDR3nt: TGTGCCAGCAGCCACCACCCTGAGCCAGGGGGGGGCTACACCTTC

d_gene: TRBD2
abundance: -
j_gene: TRBJ2-3
v_gene: TRBV19
CDR3aa: CASSVLAGSQADTQYF
CDR3nt: TGTGCCAGTAGTGTACTAGCGGGTTCGCAGGCAGATACGCAGTATTTT

d_gene: TRBD1
abundance: -
j_gene: TRBJ2-7
v_gene: TRBV28
CDR3aa: CASSSYGTGVHEQYF
CDR3nt: TGTGCCAGCAGTTCGTATGGGACAGGGGTACACGAGCAGTACTTC